This entry concerns a single T cell receptor (beta chain). This specimen comes from a study of cytomegalovirus exposure and HLA in healthy donors. PCR used 60 Vbeta primers and 13 Jbeta primers. Assay: immunoSEQ multiplex PCR; the TCRdb copy retains only in-frame clones and omits some. The sample yields about 130,000 clones, 80% seen once. J gave up 4 bases and V 8 bases, and 4 bases lay outside the gene matches. CDR1 is MNHNS and CDR2 is SASEGT in the germline V gene. This CDR3 region has 12 residues. This receptor was taken from a male donor in good health and CMV-seronegative. The chain uses TRBV6-1 and TRBJ1-2, with TRBD1 identical over 7 bases. What was sequenced was PBMCs. The CDR3 nucleotides are TGTGCCAGCGGACAGGAGGGCTATGGCTACACCTTC. It codes for CASGQEGYGYTF.